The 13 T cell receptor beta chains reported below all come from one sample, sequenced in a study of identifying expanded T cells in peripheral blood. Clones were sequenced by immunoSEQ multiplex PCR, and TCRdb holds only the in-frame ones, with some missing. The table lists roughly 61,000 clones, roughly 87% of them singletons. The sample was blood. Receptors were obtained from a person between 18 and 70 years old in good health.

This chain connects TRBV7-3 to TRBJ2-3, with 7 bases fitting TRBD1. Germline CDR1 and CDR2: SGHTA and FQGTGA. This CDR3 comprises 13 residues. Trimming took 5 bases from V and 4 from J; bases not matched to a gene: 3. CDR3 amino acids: CASSPTGPDTQYF. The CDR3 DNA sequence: TGTGCCAGCAGCCCGACAGGGCCAGATACGCAGTATTTT.

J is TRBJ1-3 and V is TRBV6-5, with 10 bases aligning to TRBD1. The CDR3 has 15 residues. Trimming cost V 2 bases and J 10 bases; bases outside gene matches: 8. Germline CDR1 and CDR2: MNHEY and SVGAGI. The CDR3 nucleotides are TGTGCCAGCAGTTACGGGACAGGGGAGCCGGGAACCATATATTTT. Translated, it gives CASSYGTGEPGTIYF.

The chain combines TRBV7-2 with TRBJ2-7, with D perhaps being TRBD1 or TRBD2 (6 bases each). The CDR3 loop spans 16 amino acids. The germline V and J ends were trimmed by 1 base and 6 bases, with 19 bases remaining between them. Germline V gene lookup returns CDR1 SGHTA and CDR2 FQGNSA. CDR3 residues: CASSLGAGGGKGEQYF. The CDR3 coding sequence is TGTGCCAGCAGCTTAGGCGCCGGGGGCGGAAAGGGCGAGCAGTACTTC.

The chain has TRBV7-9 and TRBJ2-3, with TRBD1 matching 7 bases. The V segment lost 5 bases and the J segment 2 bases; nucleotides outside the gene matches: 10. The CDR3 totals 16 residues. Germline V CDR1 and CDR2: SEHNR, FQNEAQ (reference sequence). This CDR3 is CASSPGQRLFTDTQYF. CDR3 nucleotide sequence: TGTGCCAGCAGCCCGGGACAGCGACTATTCACAGATACGCAGTATTTT.

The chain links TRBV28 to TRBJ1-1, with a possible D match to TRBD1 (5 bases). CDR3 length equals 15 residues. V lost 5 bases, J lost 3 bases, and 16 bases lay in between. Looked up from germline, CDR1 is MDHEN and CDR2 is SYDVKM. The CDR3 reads CASSLLGGWDTEAFF. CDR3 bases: TGTGCCAGCAGTCTACTCGGGGGGTGGGACACTGAAGCTTTCTTT. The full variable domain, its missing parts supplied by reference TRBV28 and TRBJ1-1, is DVKVTQSSRYLVKRTGEKVFLECVQDMDHENMFWYRQDPGLGLRLIYFSYDVKMKEKGDIPEGYSVSREKKERFSLILESASTNQTSMYLCASSLLGGWDTEAFFGQGTRLTVV.

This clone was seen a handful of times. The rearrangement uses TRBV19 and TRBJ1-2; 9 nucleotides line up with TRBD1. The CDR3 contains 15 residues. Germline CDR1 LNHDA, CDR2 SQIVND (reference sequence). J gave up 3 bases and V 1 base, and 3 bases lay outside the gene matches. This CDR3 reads CASSIVTGGDYGYTF. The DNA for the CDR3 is TGTGCCAGTAGTATAGTGACAGGGGGAGACTATGGCTACACCTTC.

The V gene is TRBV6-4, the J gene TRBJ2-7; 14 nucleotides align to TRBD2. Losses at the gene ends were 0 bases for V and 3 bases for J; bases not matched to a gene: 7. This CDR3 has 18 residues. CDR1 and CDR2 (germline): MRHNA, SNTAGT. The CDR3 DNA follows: TGTGCCAGCAGTGACTCGGGGACTAGCGGGAGAGTAGTCTACGAGCAGTACTTC. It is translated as CASSDSGTSGRVVYEQYF.

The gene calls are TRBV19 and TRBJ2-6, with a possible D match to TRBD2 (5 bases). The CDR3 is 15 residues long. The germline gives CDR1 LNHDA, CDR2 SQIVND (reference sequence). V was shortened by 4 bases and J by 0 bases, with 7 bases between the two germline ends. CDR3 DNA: TGTGCCAGTAGTAGCCGGGACTCTGGGGCCAACGTCCTGACTTTC. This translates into CASSSRDSGANVLTF.

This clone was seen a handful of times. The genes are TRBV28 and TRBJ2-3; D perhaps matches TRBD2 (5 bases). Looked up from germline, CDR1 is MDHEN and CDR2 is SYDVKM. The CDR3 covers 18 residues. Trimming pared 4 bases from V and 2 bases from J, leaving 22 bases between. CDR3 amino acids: CASSYEVGLRYSTDTQYF. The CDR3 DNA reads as TGTGCCAGCAGTTATGAGGTTGGACTCCGATATTCCACAGATACGCAGTATTTT.

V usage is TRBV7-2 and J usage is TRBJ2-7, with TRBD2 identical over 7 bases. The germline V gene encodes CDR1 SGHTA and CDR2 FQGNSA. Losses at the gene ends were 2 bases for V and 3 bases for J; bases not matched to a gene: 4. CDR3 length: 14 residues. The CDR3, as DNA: TGTGCCAGCAGCTTAAGACTAGCCGACTACGAGCAGTACTTC. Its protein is CASSLRLADYEQYF.

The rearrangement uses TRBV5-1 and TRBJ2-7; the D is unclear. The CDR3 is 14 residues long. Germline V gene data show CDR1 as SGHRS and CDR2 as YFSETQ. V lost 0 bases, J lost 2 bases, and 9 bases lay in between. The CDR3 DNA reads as TGCGCCAGCAGCTTGGAGGGCCACCCCTACGAGCAGTACTTC. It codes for CASSLEGHPYEQYF.

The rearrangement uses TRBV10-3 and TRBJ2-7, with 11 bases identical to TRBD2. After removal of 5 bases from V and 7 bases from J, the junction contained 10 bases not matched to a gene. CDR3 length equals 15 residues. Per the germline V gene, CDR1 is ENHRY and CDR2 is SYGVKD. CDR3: CAISKGLAERPEQYF. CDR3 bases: TGTGCCATCAGTAAGGGACTAGCGGAACGGCCGGAGCAGTACTTC.

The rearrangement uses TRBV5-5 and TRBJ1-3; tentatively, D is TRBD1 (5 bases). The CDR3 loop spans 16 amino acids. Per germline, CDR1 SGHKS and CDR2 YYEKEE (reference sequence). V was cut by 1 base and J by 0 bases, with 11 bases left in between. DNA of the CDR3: TGTGCCAGCAGCTTGAACAGGTTGACCTCTGGAAACACCATATATTTT. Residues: CASSLNRLTSGNTIYF.